The 27 T cell receptor beta chains below come from one sample, sequenced in a study of molecular identifiers for immune sequencing clone quantification. TCRdb passed the PCR reads through MiXCR, listing each CDR3 protein once. The sample lists about half a million distinct CDR3 sequences; around 23% were seen once. Sequenced: naive CD8+ T cells from blood, with Jurkat cell RNA spiked in. Subset: FACS-sorted CD8+CD4-CCR7+CD45RA+ naive T cells. These TCRs come from a human donor in good health. Some libraries in this study had Jurkat cell RNA spiked in.

This clonotype was recorded a few times. CDR3 sequence reads: CASSLPLVSGEQFF. For the CDR3, the DNA is TGTGCCAGCAGCCTCCCCCTCGTTTCGGGTGAGCAGTTCTTC. The chain is built from TRBV7-9 and TRBJ2-1; D call uncertain. The CDR3 loop spans 14 amino acids. V gave up 5 bases and J gave up 9 bases, with 17 bases separating them. The V gene's germline CDR1 is SEHNR and CDR2 FQNEAQ (reference sequence).

There are many counts of this clonotype. J is TRBJ2-5 and V is TRBV28; the match to TRBD2 covers 12 bases. There are 15 residues in the CDR3. The ends lost 3 bases at V and 2 bases at J; junction bases unmatched: 1. Germline values: CDR1 MDHEN, CDR2 SYDVKM. The CDR3 DNA is TGTGCCAGCAGTTTCCTAGCGGGAGGGCAAGAGACCCAGTACTTC. Amino acid sequence: CASSFLAGGQETQYF.

At least ten counts were recorded for this clonotype. This chain uses TRBV12-3 or TRBV12-4 with TRBJ2-3; TRBD1 matches at 8 bases. Germline trimming cut 6 bases from V and 3 bases from J; bases unmatched to any gene: 5. The CDR3 spans 14 residues. The CDR3 loop reads CASSQGAGTDTQYF. DNA for the CDR3: TGTGCCAGCAGCCAGGGGGCGGGGACAGATACGCAGTATTTT.

This clonotype was detected only a few times. The chain recombines TRBV5-1 with TRBJ2-7; D might be TRBD2 (5 bases). The CDR3 is 13 amino acids. The germline CDR1 and CDR2 sequences are SGHRS and YFSETQ. Trimming stripped 6 bases from V and 6 bases from J, with 16 bases between. The CDR3 loop is CASTEGGGSEQYF. The DNA of the CDR3 is TGCGCCAGCACCGAAGGTGGAGGCTCCGAGCAGTACTTC.

This clonotype was seen more than once but under ten times. The chain carries TRBV12-3 or TRBV12-4 and TRBJ2-5, with D possibly being TRBD2 (6 bases). V lost 10 bases, J lost 3 bases, and 15 bases lay in between. The CDR3 consists of 13 residues. For the CDR3, the DNA is TGTGCCACCCGTCACGGCGGGGAAGAGACCCAGTACTTC. This codes for CATRHGGEETQYF.

This clonotype was detected many times. The genes are TRBV4-3 and TRBJ2-5; 7 positions agree with TRBD1. In germline, CDR1 is LGHNA, CDR2 YSLEER. Trimming removed 4 bases from V and 2 bases from J; junction bases left unmatched: 4. The CDR3 runs 14 residues. In DNA, the CDR3 is TGCGCCAGCAGCCGTGACAGGGCGCAAGAGACCCAGTACTTC. It yields the protein CASSRDRAQETQYF.

This clonotype was observed at least ten times. The rearrangement joins TRBV7-3 to TRBJ2-3, with 11 bases aligning to TRBD2. Germline V gene sequence: CDR1 SGHTA, CDR2 FQGTGA. V shed 5 bases, J shed 6 bases, and the junction held 10 bases outside the gene matches. The CDR3 consists of 16 residues. CDR3 DNA sequence: TGTGCCAGCAGCCCTCAGGCGACTAGCGGGGTGGATACGCAGTATTTT. Translated: CASSPQATSGVDTQYF.

To note about this clonotype: This may stem from a read error, because a much larger clone lies one nucleotide away. The V gene is TRBV12-3 or TRBV12-4, the J gene TRBJ2-5; D is unresolved. The CDR3 runs 12 residues. Trimming left V 8 bases short and J 5 bases short, with 12 bases between. CDR3 DNA sequence: TGTGCCAGCTCGTTTAGCCGTGAGACCCAGTACTTC. It yields the protein CASSFSRETQYF.

This clonotype was seen a few times. The rearrangement uses TRBV4-3 and TRBJ2-5; no firm D call. CDR3 length equals 13 residues. V lost 2 bases, J lost 2 bases, and 6 bases lay in between. The germline V gene encodes CDR1 LGHNA and CDR2 YSLEER. The chain's CDR3 is CASSQTAQETQYF. The CDR3 DNA is TGCGCCAGCAGCCAAACAGCACAAGAGACCCAGTACTTC.

This clonotype was seen many times. The genes are TRBV29-1 and TRBJ1-1; TRBD1 is a possible D gene (5 bases). This CDR3 comprises 14 residues. Germline CDR1 reads SQVTM; CDR2 reads ANQGSEA. The V and J ends lost 2 bases and 3 bases respectively, with 13 bases between them. The CDR3: CSVERQGRDTEAFF. CDR3 bases: TGCAGCGTTGAAAGGCAGGGTAGGGACACTGAAGCTTTCTTT.

In this sample, this clonotype turned up many times. The gene calls are TRBV12-3 or TRBV12-4 and TRBJ2-3; D unclear. The CDR3 length is 13 residues. The V end lost 3 bases, the J end lost 3 bases, and 7 bases lay between the germline ends. The CDR3 nucleotides read TGTGCCAGCAGTTTCCCTTTAACAGATACGCAGTATTTT. Translating it yields CASSFPLTDTQYF.

This clonotype came up many times. The chain is built from TRBV19 and TRBJ2-7; no reliable D call. CDR1 is LNHDA and CDR2 is SQIVND in the germline V gene (reference sequence). The CDR3 has 13 residues. V was shortened by 5 bases and J by 1 base, with 9 bases between the two germline ends. CDR3 DNA: TGTGCCAGTAGTCGTGCGTGGTCCTACGAGCAGTACTTC. This codes for CASSRAWSYEQYF.

This clonotype has at least ten counts. CDR3 protein: CASSFQGGTDTQYF. In nucleotides, the CDR3 is TGTGCCAGCAGCTTTCAGGGAGGCACAGATACGCAGTATTTT. V usage is TRBV27 and J usage is TRBJ2-3; D might be TRBD1 or TRBD2, each matching 5 bases. Per the germline V gene, CDR1 is MNHEY and CDR2 is SMNVEV (reference sequence). The CDR3 covers 14 residues. V lost 6 bases, J lost 1 base, and 11 bases lay in between.

This clonotype was seen a handful of times. The chain employs TRBV20-1 and TRBJ2-5; D might be TRBD2 (5 bases). V was trimmed by 0 bases and J by 0 bases, leaving 14 bases between them. This CDR3 has 16 residues. In germline, CDR1 is DFQATT, CDR2 SNEGSKA (reference sequence). The DNA for the CDR3 is TGCAGTGCTAGAGACCCTAGCTCCCAATACCAAGAGACCCAGTACTTC. It specifies CSARDPSSQYQETQYF.

This clonotype was seen a few times. V is TRBV27 and J is TRBJ2-7; D not resolved. This CDR3 is 14 amino acids long. V lost 3 bases and J lost 4, with 13 bases in between. The germline CDR1 and CDR2 sequences are MNHEY and SMNVEV (reference sequence). The CDR3 loop reads CASSFAGSNYEQYF. The DNA for the CDR3 is TGTGCCAGCAGTTTTGCCGGGTCCAATTACGAGCAGTACTTC.

The chain couples TRBV12-3 or TRBV12-4 to TRBJ1-5; a weak D match, TRBD1 (5 bases). This CDR3 has 15 amino acids. Trimming took off 6 bases at V and 3 bases at J, with 15 bases between the two ends. The CDR3 sequence is CASRVTVGFNQPQHF. The CDR3 DNA reads TGTGCCAGCAGGGTGACAGTGGGTTTCAATCAGCCCCAGCATTTT.

V usage is TRBV12-3 or TRBV12-4 and J usage is TRBJ1-3; no reliable D call. V gave up 3 bases and J gave up 1 base, with 7 bases separating them. The CDR3 covers 14 residues. CDR3 DNA sequence: TGTGCCAGCAGTTTTTGGGATTCTGGAAACACCATATATTTT. Translated, it gives CASSFWDSGNTIYF.

With respect to this clonotype: A much more abundant neighbour one base away suggests this may be a read error. This chain joins TRBV2 and TRBJ2-7; D gene ambiguous. Germline CDR1 reads SNHLY; CDR2 reads FYNNEI. The CDR3 totals 12 residues. The CDR3 DNA reads as TGTGTCACCGTTCAAGGTGAGGACGAGCAGTACTTC. Its protein product is CVTVQGEDEQYF.

V and J are TRBV4-3 and TRBJ2-7; D perhaps matches TRBD1 (6 bases). The germline V gene has CDR1 LGHNA and CDR2 YSLEER. V dropped 3 bases and J dropped 0 bases, with 12 bases sitting between them. The CDR3 runs 15 residues. The CDR3 DNA follows: TGCGCCAGCAGCCATGCGGACAGTAGCTCCTACGAGCAGTACTTC. Amino acids: CASSHADSSSYEQYF.

This clonotype has only a few counts. A read error is possible here, since a much larger clone lies one base away. The chain uses TRBV28 and TRBJ2-3; 7 bases agree with TRBD1. The end of the DNA is better explained by TRBJ1-5, so the J call may be wrong. This CDR3 is built from 12 residues. CDR1 is MDHEN and CDR2 is SYDVKM in the germline V gene. CDR3 nucleotides: TGTGCCAGCAGCACAGGGACAGATACGCAGCATTTT. Protein: CASSTGTDTQHF.

This clonotype was found a few times. The chain is built from TRBV10-3 and TRBJ2-7; a weak D match, TRBD1 (6 bases). CDR1 ENHRY and CDR2 SYGVKD come from the germline V gene. The CDR3 contains 13 residues. V lost 7 bases and J 6 bases, leaving 16 bases between the germline ends. CDR3 in amino acids: CAIMGLEGGEQYF. Written as DNA, the CDR3 is TGTGCCATCATGGGTCTCGAAGGGGGCGAGCAGTACTTC.

This clonotype showed up just a few times. V is TRBV4-3 and J is TRBJ2-3; TRBD1 matches 10 bases. V was clipped by 5 bases and J by 4 bases; unmatched bases: 3. Germline loops: CDR1 LGHNA, CDR2 YSLEER. CDR3 size: 14 residues. In DNA form, the CDR3 reads TGCGCCAGCAGCAGGGACAGGGGTGCAGATACGCAGTATTTT. Its translation is CASSRDRGADTQYF.

The chain uses TRBV11-2 and TRBJ1-1; 8 bases match TRBD1. With 6 bases clipped from V and 5 bases from J, the junction kept 11 bases outside the gene matches. The CDR3 has 15 amino acids. Germline V CDR1 and CDR2: SGHAT, FQNNGV. The CDR3 DNA reads TGTGCCAGCAGACCAACAGGGGGTCGGGGTACTGAAGCTTTCTTT. Translating it yields CASRPTGGRGTEAFF.

This chain connects TRBV6-1 to TRBJ1-5; D is unresolved. The ends were cut back, 4 bases at V and 8 bases at J, with 18 bases in the middle. This CDR3 is 15 amino acids long. Germline CDR1 reads MNHNS; CDR2 reads SASEGT. The CDR3 reads CASSVAPPGTKPQHF. CDR3 in DNA: TGTGCCAGCAGTGTGGCCCCTCCGGGTACGAAGCCCCAGCATTTT.

This clonotype was observed at least ten times. The V call is TRBV5-4, the J call TRBJ2-5; TRBD1 aligns across 9 bases. The V gene's germline CDR1 is SGHNT and CDR2 YYREEE (reference sequence). The CDR3 runs 14 residues. The V segment lost 3 bases and the J segment 1 base; nucleotides outside the gene matches: 1. CDR3 nucleotides: TGTGCCAGCAGCTCGGGACAGGGCCAAGAGACCCAGTACTTC. This translates into CASSSGQGQETQYF. The whole variable domain, filled in from reference TRBV5-4 and TRBJ2-5, reads ETGVTQSPTHLIKTRGQQVTLRCSSQSGHNTVSWYQQALGQGPQFIFQYYREEENGRGNFPPRFSGLQFPNYSSELNVNALELDDSALYLCASSSGQGQETQYFGPGTRLLVL.

V is TRBV12-3 or TRBV12-4 and J is TRBJ1-5, with a possible D match to TRBD1 (6 bases). The CDR3 is 14 amino acids. The V and J ends lost 4 bases and 6 bases respectively, with 13 bases between them. CDR3 loop: CASSYREERQPQHF. CDR3 coding DNA: TGTGCCAGCAGTTACAGGGAAGAACGTCAGCCCCAGCATTTT.

A note on this clonotype: This CDR3 is missing its conserved last phenylalanine or tryptophan, likely due to a read error. The chain recombines TRBV12-3 or TRBV12-4 with TRBJ1-2, with D unresolved. This CDR3 has 15 amino acids. Between the trimmed V and J ends, which lost 1 base and 4 bases, there was a span of 13 bases. As DNA, the CDR3 is TGTGCCAGCAGTTTAGAGAGGTTCCCGATCTATGGCTACACCCTC. It codes for CASSLERFPIYGYTL.